Below are 17 T cell receptor beta chains sequenced from a single sample in a study of blood T cell repertoires in COVID-19. Only in-frame clones appear in the TCRdb table, and some are missing; sequencing was by immunoSEQ multiplex PCR. Here the sample spans around 340,000 clones, over 85% being singletons. Material for sequencing was peripheral blood. These receptors were taken from a woman aged 60 to 75 with COVID-19, enrolled during active disease.

This chain joins TRBV5-1 and TRBJ2-2, with D tentatively TRBD2 (6 bases). There are 17 residues in the CDR3. Trimming took off 3 bases at V and 0 bases at J, with 15 bases between the two ends. Germline V gives CDR1 SGHRS, CDR2 YFSETQ. As DNA, the CDR3 is TGCGCCAGCAGCTCTATTCGGGCGGGGACGAACACCGGGGAGCTGTTTTTT. Amino acid sequence: CASSSIRAGTNTGELFF.

CDR3 sequence reads: CASSYSVNSNQPQHF. Written as DNA, the CDR3 is TGTGCCAGCAGTTACTCCGTAAACAGTAATCAGCCCCAGCATTTT. V is TRBV6-5 and J is TRBJ1-5, with D uncertain. The CDR3 runs to 15 residues. The germline V gene encodes CDR1 MNHEY and CDR2 SVGAGI. Trimming pared 0 bases from V and 4 bases from J, leaving 10 bases between.

The rearrangement links TRBV15 to TRBJ1-3; tentative D call: TRBD1 (6 bases). Per germline, CDR1 LNHNV and CDR2 YYDKDF (reference sequence). V shed 0 bases and J shed 5 bases, with 8 bases lying between them. The CDR3 is 14 amino acids. For the CDR3, the DNA is TGTGCCACCAGCAGAGAAGGGACACGAAACACCATATATTTT. Its protein product is CATSREGTRNTIYF.

The chain uses TRBV4-1 and TRBJ1-5; possibly TRBD1 for D (5 bases). Germline V CDR1 and CDR2: MGHRA, YSYEKL. Trimming took off 4 bases at V and 9 bases at J, with 10 bases between the two ends. The CDR3 runs to 12 residues. Here the CDR3 reads CASSLSGGPQHF. CDR3 sequence (DNA): TGCGCCAGCAGCCTCTCCGGGGGGCCCCAGCATTTT.

This clone was picked up one time. The V and J genes are TRBV19 and TRBJ2-3; TRBD1 matches 10 bases. Germline V gene lookup returns CDR1 LNHDA and CDR2 SQIVND (reference sequence). The V gene end was trimmed by 6 bases and the J gene end by 4 bases; junction bases not matched to a gene: 4. The CDR3 has 14 residues. CDR3 in amino acids: CASREGTGADTQYF. In DNA form, the CDR3 reads TGTGCCAGTAGGGAAGGGACAGGGGCAGATACGCAGTATTTT.

The CDR3 sequence is CASKDRFSNTEAFF. The CDR3 DNA follows: TGTGCCAGCAAAGACAGGTTTTCAAACACTGAAGCTTTCTTT. V is TRBV6-5 and J is TRBJ1-1; a possible D gene is TRBD1 (6 bases). Germline CDR1 MNHEY, CDR2 SVGAGI. The V and J ends lost 7 bases and 2 bases respectively, with 14 bases between them. There are 14 residues in the CDR3.

The chain uses TRBV6-5 and TRBJ1-2, with D possibly matching TRBD1 (5 bases). The V end was cut by 4 bases, the J end by 8 bases, with 17 bases between. CDR3 length: 14 amino acids. From germline, CDR1 is MNHEY and CDR2 SVGAGI. The DNA for the CDR3 is TGTGCCAGCAGTTCCCCCACGGGGGTGAAAGGCTACACCTTC. Translated, it gives CASSSPTGVKGYTF.

The chain carries TRBV2 and TRBJ1-1; 7 bases map to TRBD1. The V segment lost 5 bases and the J segment 4 bases; nucleotides outside the gene matches: 10. CDR1 SNHLY and CDR2 FYNNEI come from the germline V gene. The CDR3 has 15 amino acids. CDR3 loop: CASSKRQGVATEAFF. Written as DNA, the CDR3 is TGTGCCAGCAGTAAAAGACAGGGAGTGGCCACTGAAGCTTTCTTT. The variable domain in full, completed from reference TRBV2 and TRBJ1-1, reads EPEVTQTPSHQVTQMGQEVILRCVPISNHLYFYWYRQILGQKVEFLVSFYNNEISEKSEIFDDQFSVERPDGSNFTLKIRSTKLEDSAMYFCASSKRQGVATEAFFGQGTRLTVV.

The gene calls are TRBV3-1 (or the pseudogene TRBV3-2) and TRBJ2-1; TRBD2 might be the D (5 bases). The CDR3 contains 12 residues. V was trimmed by 8 bases and J by 9 bases, leaving 14 bases between them. CDR1 and CDR2 from the germline V gene are LGHDT and YNNKEL (reference sequence). The CDR3 reads CASGMRGGEQFF. The CDR3 nucleotides read TGTGCCAGCGGTATGAGAGGAGGTGAGCAGTTCTTC.

V usage is TRBV5-5 and J usage is TRBJ1-5; D may be TRBD1 (6 bases). V was trimmed by 4 bases and J by 2 bases, leaving 10 bases between them. The CDR3 runs 14 residues. Germline V gene lookup returns CDR1 SGHKS and CDR2 YYEKEE (reference sequence). The CDR3 nucleotides read TGTGCCAGCAGCCGGTACAGGGGCAATCAGCCCCAGCATTTT. Amino acid sequence: CASSRYRGNQPQHF.

This clone appeared a few times. This chain connects TRBV24-1 to TRBJ2-5, with D possibly being TRBD2 (6 bases). The CDR3 spans 14 residues. In germline, CDR1 is KGHDR, CDR2 SFDVKD. V was clipped by 3 bases and J by 4 bases, with 11 bases between them. The CDR3 DNA follows: TGTGCCACCAGTGATCGAGGAGGGGTAGAGACCCAGTACTTC. This gives the protein CATSDRGGVETQYF.

As regards this clone: Other DNA sequences within the sample encode an identical CDR3. The rearrangement links TRBV5-1 to TRBJ2-1; D may be TRBD1 (6 bases). V was cut by 2 bases and J by 4 bases, with 7 bases left in between. CDR3 length equals 13 residues. Germline-derived CDR1 and CDR2 are SGHRS and YFSETQ. CDR3 residues: CASSFTGYNEQFF. The CDR3 DNA reads as TGCGCCAGCAGCTTCACAGGGTACAATGAGCAGTTCTTC.

V usage is TRBV7-2 and J usage is TRBJ2-5, with 9 nucleotides matching TRBD2. The CDR3 is 14 amino acids. CDR1 is SGHTA, CDR2 FQGNSA, per germline. V trimming: 5 bases; J trimming: 5 bases; junction bases outside the gene matches: 6. The CDR3 DNA follows: TGTGCCAGCAGCCGTAGCGGGGGTGGGGAGACCCAGTACTTC. This encodes CASSRSGGGETQYF.

This chain connects TRBV28 to TRBJ1-1; 7 bases are a match to TRBD1. V was clipped by 8 bases and J by 3 bases; unmatched bases: 12. CDR1 and CDR2 from the germline V gene are MDHEN and SYDVKM. The CDR3 sequence is 15 residues long. CDR3 residues: CASLPRGQSYTEAFF. DNA for the CDR3: TGTGCCAGCCTACCCCGGGGACAGTCGTACACTGAAGCTTTCTTT. Full variable domain (missing parts from reference TRBV28 and TRBJ1-1): DVKVTQSSRYLVKRTGEKVFLECVQDMDHENMFWYRQDPGLGLRLIYFSYDVKMKEKGDIPEGYSVSREKKERFSLILESASTNQTSMYLCASLPRGQSYTEAFFGQGTRLTVV.

The chain carries TRBV28 and TRBJ1-2; 8 nucleotides match TRBD1. This CDR3 is 14 amino acids long. V lost 6 bases and J lost 5; bases outside the gene matches: 8. The V gene's germline CDR1 is MDHEN and CDR2 SYDVKM. The CDR3 region has the DNA TGTGCCAGCAGACTCGGACAGGGCGGATATGGCTACACCTTC. Its protein is CASRLGQGGYGYTF.

The chain carries TRBV7-9 and TRBJ1-3; D ambiguous. V shed 5 bases and J shed 0 bases, with 8 bases lying between them. This CDR3 region has 14 residues. From germline, CDR1 is SEHNR and CDR2 FQNEAQ (reference sequence). The CDR3 loop reads CASSPDFSGNTIYF. In DNA form, the CDR3 reads TGTGCCAGCAGCCCAGACTTCTCTGGAAACACCATATATTTT. The full variable domain, its missing parts supplied by reference TRBV7-9 and TRBJ1-3, is DTGVSQNPRHKITKRGQNVTFRCDPISEHNRLYWYRQTLGQGPEFLTYFQNEAQLEKSRLLSDRFSAERPKGSFSTLEIQRTEQGDSAMYLCASSPDFSGNTIYFGEGSWLTVV.

This clone turned up a few times. V usage is TRBV3-1 (or the pseudogene TRBV3-2) and J usage is TRBJ2-5; TRBD1 agrees at 9 bases. Losses at the gene ends were 6 bases for V and 3 bases for J; bases not matched to a gene: 5. CDR1 is LGHDT, CDR2 YNNKEL, per germline (reference sequence). The CDR3 runs 14 residues. The chain's CDR3 is CASRPWTGEETQYF. The CDR3, as DNA: TGTGCCAGCAGACCCTGGACAGGGGAAGAGACCCAGTACTTC.